A selection of T cell receptor beta chains follows, all from one sample in a study of blood T cell repertoires in COVID-19. Using immunoSEQ multiplex PCR, the repertoire was profiled, and TCRdb retains in-frame clones only, with some absent. In the table there are about 78,000 clones, around 90% of which are singletons. Sequencing was performed on peripheral blood. These receptors all come from an elderly woman with active or convalescent COVID-19. CDR3s include the opening cysteine and the closing phenylalanine or tryptophan. The D gene is left open where the match is weak. Clone size is given for some rows only: seen once, a few or many times, or a class if the clone is expanded.

size	V	D	J	CDR3	DNA
-	TRBV28	TRBD2	TRBJ2-4	CASSPSSGRLAKNIQYF	TGTGCCAGCAGCCCATCTAGCGGGAGGTTAGCCAAAAACATTCAGTACTTC
-	TRBV7-9	-	TRBJ2-2	CASSLVQGAGELFF	TGTGCCAGCAGCTTAGTTCAGGGTGCCGGGGAGCTGTTTTTT
-	TRBV9	TRBD2	TRBJ2-5	CASSPVASGGALGETQYF	TGTGCCAGCAGCCCGGTGGCTAGCGGGGGGGCTTTAGGAGAGACCCAGTACTTC
-	TRBV2	TRBD2	TRBJ2-1	CASSEGGSSGRNEQFF	TGTGCCAGCAGTGAAGGGGGATCTAGCGGGAGAAATGAGCAGTTCTTC
-	TRBV5-1	TRBD1	TRBJ2-2	CASSSWTGGNTGELFF	TGCGCCAGCAGCTCATGGACAGGAGGGAACACCGGGGAGCTGTTTTTT
-	TRBV27	TRBD2	TRBJ2-7	CASSSLGTNYEQYF	TGTGCCAGCAGCAGTTTAGGGACTAACTACGAGCAGTACTTC
-	TRBV7-2	TRBD2	TRBJ2-3	CASSLGSGRTDTQYF	TGTGCCAGCAGCTTAGGCAGCGGGAGGACAGATACGCAGTATTTT
few	TRBV5-1	TRBD1	TRBJ2-7	CASSLQGYEQYF	TGCGCCAGCAGCTTACAGGGGTATGAGCAGTACTTC
-	TRBV6-2/TRBV6-3	-	TRBJ1-3	CASSPPDRISGNTIYF	TGTGCCAGCAGCCCTCCCGACAGGATCTCTGGAAACACCATATATTTT
-	TRBV6-6	TRBD1	TRBJ1-2	CASSRTNQGAIFDGYTF	TGTGCCAGCAGCCGAACGAATCAGGGGGCGATATTTGATGGCTACACTTTC
-	TRBV4-3	-	TRBJ1-3	CASSPTLLSPGTGNTIYF	TGCGCCAGCAGCCCAACTTTACTATCGCCTGGAACTGGAAACACCATATATTTT
-	TRBV5-1	-	TRBJ2-7	CASSLAGTLSYEQYF	TGCGCCAGCAGCTTGGCTGGGACACTGTCCTACGAGCAGTACTTC
-	TRBV18	-	TRBJ2-2	CASSPQAGGELFF	TGTGCCAGCTCACCGCAGGCAGGAGGGGAGCTGTTTTTT
once	TRBV7-2	TRBD1	TRBJ1-2	CASRLQGGAYGYTF	TGTGCCAGCAGACTACAGGGGGGAGCCTATGGCTACACCTTC
-	TRBV18	TRBD2	TRBJ2-1	CASSPRLAAGNEQFF	TGTGCCAGCTCACCACGACTAGCGGCTGGGAATGAGCAGTTCTTC
-	TRBV19	-	TRBJ1-1	CASSIGGQNTEAFF	TGTGCCAGTAGTATAGGGGGACAGAACACTGAAGCTTTCTTT
once	TRBV18	TRBD1	TRBJ1-1	CASSPIGGAEAFF	TGTGCCAGCTCACCGATAGGGGGCGCAGAAGCTTTCTTT
-	TRBV12-3/TRBV12-4	TRBD1	TRBJ1-2	CATGTGLNYGYTF	TGTGCCACGGGGACAGGGCTTAACTATGGCTACACCTTC
-	TRBV6-4	TRBD1	TRBJ1-6	CASQDRGRVRYNSPLHF	TGTGCCAGTCAGGACAGGGGGCGCGTAAGATATAATTCACCCCTCCACTTT
once	TRBV7-2	TRBD1	TRBJ1-5	CASSGQGAQPQHF	TGTGCCAGCAGCGGACAGGGTGCTCAGCCCCAGCATTTT
-	TRBV6-5	TRBD1	TRBJ2-1	CASSYSGGRYNEQFF	TGTGCCAGCAGTTACTCAGGGGGCAGGTACAATGAGCAGTTCTTC
-	TRBV4-2	TRBD2	TRBJ2-4	CASSQDIGTSGGAAKNIQYF	TGTGCCAGCAGCCAAGATATAGGGACTAGCGGGGGGGCGGCCAAAAACATTCAGTACTTC
-	TRBV19	-	TRBJ2-3	CASTLPYADTQYF	TGTGCCAGTACCCTCCCGTATGCAGATACGCAGTATTTT
few	TRBV24-1	TRBD1	TRBJ2-3	CATSIKGASTDTQYF	TGTGCCACCAGTATCAAGGGGGCTAGCACAGATACGCAGTATTTT
-	TRBV6-5	TRBD1	TRBJ1-4	CASRTGGWGEKLFF	TGTGCCAGCAGGACAGGGGGTTGGGGTGAAAAACTGTTTTTT
-	TRBV24-1	-	TRBJ1-5	CATSGRSGGNQPQHF	TGTGCCACCAGTGGTCGCTCCGGGGGCAATCAGCCCCAGCATTTT
-	TRBV4-3	-	TRBJ2-7	CASSQGSGGTYEQYF	TGCGCCAGCAGCCAAGGTTCTGGGGGCACCTACGAGCAGTACTTC
few	TRBV4-1	TRBD1	TRBJ1-1	CASSQITGGYTEAFF	TGCGCCAGCAGCCAGATCACAGGGGGCTACACTGAAGCTTTCTTT
-	TRBV6-5	TRBD1	TRBJ2-5	CASRLTPQGAETQYF	TGTGCCAGCAGACTAACCCCCCAGGGGGCCGAGACCCAGTACTTC
once	TRBV5-4	TRBD2	TRBJ2-3	CASSPFSGGAPDTQYF	TGTGCCAGCAGCCCCTTTAGCGGGGGGGCCCCAGATACGCAGTATTTT
-	TRBV10-3	TRBD1	TRBJ1-1	CAISESRDRQLKNTEAFF	TGTGCCATCAGTGAGTCCCGGGACAGGCAATTAAAGAACACTGAAGCTTTCTTT
-	TRBV11-2	-	TRBJ2-3	CASSLWGQFLGGPDTQYF	TGTGCCAGCAGCTTATGGGGACAGTTCCTTGGGGGGCCAGATACGCAGTATTTT
-	TRBV30	TRBD1	TRBJ1-2	CAWSIDRGDGYTF	TGTGCCTGGAGTATAGACAGGGGAGATGGCTACACCTTC
once	TRBV9	-	TRBJ2-3	CASSAGWVGSTDTQYF	TGTGCCAGCAGCGCCGGTTGGGTCGGGAGCACAGATACGCAGTATTTT
-	TRBV7-9	-	TRBJ1-4	CASRRTAGQEKLFF	TGTGCCAGCAGGAGGACAGCCGGTCAAGAAAAACTGTTTTTT
-	TRBV4-1	-	TRBJ1-4	CASSQVGLPNEKLFF	TGCGCCAGCAGCCAAGTGGGGCTTCCTAATGAAAAACTGTTTTTT
-	TRBV6-2/TRBV6-3	TRBD2	TRBJ2-1	CASSFLAGQNNEQFF	TGTGCCAGCAGTTTCTTAGCGGGACAAAACAATGAGCAGTTCTTC
-	TRBV4-1	TRBD1	TRBJ1-4	CASSQTGVGKLFF	TGCGCCAGCAGCCAAACAGGGGTAGGAAAACTGTTTTTT
-	TRBV28	TRBD1	TRBJ2-7	CASSLTGKVNYEQYF	TGTGCCAGCAGTCTGACAGGGAAGGTAAACTACGAGCAGTACTTC
-	TRBV7-9	TRBD2	TRBJ2-1	CASSLAAIAGDNEQFF	TGTGCCAGCAGCTTAGCCGCTATAGCGGGAGACAATGAGCAGTTCTTC
-	TRBV7-9	-	TRBJ1-4	CASSLDTAGGKLFF	TGTGCCAGCAGCTTAGACACGGCGGGGGGAAAACTGTTTTTT
-	TRBV6-1	TRBD1	TRBJ1-5	CASSAILDRGFRNQPQHF	TGTGCCAGCAGTGCCATCCTGGACAGGGGGTTTCGTAATCAGCCCCAGCATTTT
once	TRBV30	-	TRBJ1-5	CAWSKGRGEGNQPQHF	TGTGCCTGGAGTAAGGGCAGGGGAGAGGGCAATCAGCCCCAGCATTTT
-	TRBV5-4	TRBD2	TRBJ2-3	CASSLKLAGGTDTQYF	TGTGCCAGCAGCTTGAAGCTAGCGGGAGGAACAGATACGCAGTATTTT
-	TRBV6-4	-	TRBJ1-5	CASSERTVRQPQHF	TGTGCCAGCAGTGAGAGGACAGTTCGACAGCCCCAGCATTTT
-	TRBV18	-	TRBJ1-5	CASSPGLHSNQPQHF	TGTGCCAGCTCACCAGGACTTCATAGCAATCAGCCCCAGCATTTT
-	TRBV18	-	TRBJ1-3	CASSPEDTIYF	TGTGCCAGCTCACCGGAGGACACCATATATTTT
-	TRBV7-9	TRBD1	TRBJ1-6	CASSFGTDPPLHF	TGTGCCAGCAGCTTCGGGACAGACCCACCCCTCCACTTT
-	TRBV19	TRBD1	TRBJ2-5	CASSIGQGVRETQYF	TGTGCCAGTAGTATTGGACAGGGAGTTCGGGAGACCCAGTACTTC
-	TRBV18	TRBD2	TRBJ2-3	CASSPKRELSTDTQYF	TGTGCCAGCTCACCAAAGCGGGAGCTGAGCACAGATACGCAGTATTTT
-	TRBV14	TRBD2	TRBJ2-3	CASSRGLAGLTDTQYF	TGTGCCAGCAGCCGGGGACTAGCGGGACTCACAGATACGCAGTATTTT